The rows below give T cell receptor beta chains drawn from one sample of a study of regulatory T cells in long-lasting Graves disease. TCRdb reprocessed the multiplex PCR reads via MiXCR and lists one record per CDR3 protein. Of more than 650,000 distinct CDR3 sequences detected, approximately 31% appear once; the ten largest clones hold about two fifths. The source was peripheral blood mononuclear cells (PBMCs), collected when the disease was refractory, from a patient treated with antithyroid drugs. The receptors here all came from a female donor with Graves disease. Each CDR3 is given with its conserved first and last residue. The D gene is left open where the match is weak. Only part of the rows carry a size: once, few, many, or a class if the clone is expanded.

J	V	D	size	CDR3	DNA
TRBJ1-1	TRBV5-1	.	.	CASSSGMTGNTEAFF	TGCGCCAGCAGCTCGGGGATGACAGGGAACACTGAAGCTTTCTTT
TRBJ2-7	TRBV6-2/TRBV6-3	TRBD1	.	CASSYADRVEQYF	TGTGCCAGCAGTTACGCGGACAGGGTCGAGCAGTACTTC
TRBJ1-6	TRBV7-9	TRBD1	.	CASSRGQGTEYSPLHF	TGTGCCAGCAGCAGGGGACAGGGGACGGAGTATTCACCCCTCCACTTT
TRBJ1-5	TRBV20-1	.	.	CSATRQADQPQHF	TGCAGTGCTACTCGACAGGCGGATCAGCCCCAGCATTTT
TRBJ2-7	TRBV29-1	TRBD1	.	CSVGDRGRIYEQYF	TGCAGCGTAGGGGACAGGGGGCGCATCTACGAGCAGTACTTC
TRBJ2-5	TRBV7-7	.	many	CASSLAVTGSQETQYF	TGTGCCAGCAGCTTAGCGGTAACGGGGTCCCAAGAGACCCAGTACTTC
TRBJ2-6	TRBV5-5	.	.	CASGPYAENSGANVLTF	TGTGCCAGCGGACCTTACGCGGAGAACTCTGGGGCCAACGTCCTGACTTTC
TRBJ2-4	TRBV5-1	.	few	CASSLAAGGLAKNIQYF	TGCGCCAGCAGCTTGGCCGCAGGGGGACTAGCCAAAAACATTCAGTACTTC
TRBJ1-1	TRBV6-1	TRBD1	few	CASSPAGTGNTEAFF	TGTGCCAGCAGTCCAGCCGGGACAGGGAACACTGAAGCTTTCTTT
TRBJ1-5	TRBV11-2	.	few	CASSPRAGFNQPQHF	TGTGCCAGCAGCCCCCGGGCAGGGTTCAATCAGCCCCAGCATTTT
TRBJ2-5	TRBV20-1	TRBD2	.	CSARDFALAVQETQYF	TGCAGTGCTAGAGATTTTGCACTAGCGGTTCAAGAGACCCAGTACTTC
TRBJ1-5	TRBV20-1	.	many	CSARVSNQPQHF	TGCAGTGCTAGAGTTAGCAATCAGCCCCAGCATTTT
TRBJ2-7	TRBV18	TRBD2	.	CASSPPVLASSYEQYF	TGTGCCAGCTCACCACCAGTACTAGCGAGCTCCTACGAGCAGTACTTC
TRBJ1-2	TRBV4-1	.	few	CASSQGGSRYGYTF	TGCGCCAGCAGCCAAGGGGGCAGCCGCTATGGCTACACCTTC
TRBJ1-2	TRBV4-2	.	few	CASLEPISVYGYTF	TGTGCCAGCCTCGAACCCATTTCGGTCTATGGCTACACCTTC
TRBJ1-2	TRBV9	TRBD1	.	CASSAAQGGYGYTF	TGTGCCAGCAGCGCCGCACAGGGGGGGTATGGCTACACCTTC
TRBJ1-4	TRBV28	.	.	CASSLGVGTTNEKLFF	TGTGCCAGCAGTTTAGGGGTCGGAACAACTAATGAAAAACTGTTTTTT
TRBJ2-1	TRBV11-2	.	.	CASSLDRLEQFF	TGTGCCAGCAGCTTAGACCGCCTGGAGCAGTTCTTC
TRBJ2-5	TRBV5-1	.	.	CASSLAGRPGETQYF	TGCGCCAGCAGCTTGGCAGGGCGCCCGGGGGAGACCCAGTACTTC
TRBJ2-7	TRBV10-2	.	few	CASSKRWEQYF	TGCGCCAGCAGTAAGAGGTGGGAGCAGTACTTC